This T cell receptor (beta chain) was observed in a study of CD8 T cells in ankylosing spondylitis. Study conclusions and caveats: Characteristic of ankylosing spondylitis blood, it appeared, was a TCR beta motif comprising several highly homologous variants. Reportedly, matched ankylosing spondylitis synovial fluid was significantly enriched for disease-linked clones.

As to this clonotype: What it binds is unknown.

Using quantitative 5'-RACE with molecular barcodes, the authors made TCR beta libraries. TCRdb processed the 5' RACE reads anew with MiXCR; each CDR3 protein has one entry. The sample has roughly 670,000 distinct CDR3 sequences; 19% are singletons. V trimming: 3 bases; J trimming: 1 base; junction bases outside the gene matches: 9. The germline V gene encodes CDR1 LNHDA and CDR2 SQIVND (reference sequence). This CDR3 is built from 16 residues. Sequencing used blood, either unsorted or a sorted T cell fraction (not recorded which). The receptor was derived from a male donor with ankylosing spondylitis. V is TRBV19 and J is TRBJ2-7; 7 bases are shared with TRBD2. CDR3 protein: CASSMWGGASSYEQYF. In nucleotides, the CDR3 is TGTGCCAGTAGTATGTGGGGGGGAGCATCTTCCTACGAGCAGTACTTC.